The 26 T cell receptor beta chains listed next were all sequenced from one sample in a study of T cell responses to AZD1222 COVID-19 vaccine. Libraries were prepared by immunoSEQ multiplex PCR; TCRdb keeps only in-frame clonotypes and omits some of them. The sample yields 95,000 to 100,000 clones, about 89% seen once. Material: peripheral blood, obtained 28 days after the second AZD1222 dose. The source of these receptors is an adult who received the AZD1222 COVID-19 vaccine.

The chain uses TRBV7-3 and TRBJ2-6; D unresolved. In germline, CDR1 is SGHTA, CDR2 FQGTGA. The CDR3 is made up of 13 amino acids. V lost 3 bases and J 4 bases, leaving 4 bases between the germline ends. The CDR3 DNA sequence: TGTGCCAGCAGCTTTAAAGGGGCCAACGTCCTGACTTTC. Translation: CASSFKGANVLTF.

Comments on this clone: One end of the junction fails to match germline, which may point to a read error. CDR3 region: CASGLQDRVNEKLFF. DNA for the CDR3: TGCGCCAGCGGCTTACAGGACAGGGTAAACGAAAAACTGTTTTTT. The chain combines TRBV5-1 with TRBJ1-4, with 8 bases aligning to TRBD1. Germline V gene sequence: CDR1 SGHRS, CDR2 YFSETQ. This CDR3 has 15 amino acids.

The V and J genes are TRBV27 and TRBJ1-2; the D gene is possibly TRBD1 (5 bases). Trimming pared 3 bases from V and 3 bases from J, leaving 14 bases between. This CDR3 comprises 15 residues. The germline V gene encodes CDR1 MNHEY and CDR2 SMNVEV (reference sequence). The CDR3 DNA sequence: TGTGCCAGCAGTTTGGATCCAGGGCTCGACTATGGCTACACCTTC. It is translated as CASSLDPGLDYGYTF.

CDR3 sequence (DNA): TGTGCCAGCCAGGGCCGAACCGGGGAGCTGTTTTTT. Its translation is CASQGRTGELFF. This sequence joins TRBV3-1 (or the pseudogene TRBV3-2) and TRBJ2-2; D might be TRBD1 (5 bases). The germline V gene has CDR1 LGHDT and CDR2 YNNKEL (reference sequence). V was cut by 8 bases and J by 5 bases, with 9 bases left in between. The CDR3 covers 12 residues.

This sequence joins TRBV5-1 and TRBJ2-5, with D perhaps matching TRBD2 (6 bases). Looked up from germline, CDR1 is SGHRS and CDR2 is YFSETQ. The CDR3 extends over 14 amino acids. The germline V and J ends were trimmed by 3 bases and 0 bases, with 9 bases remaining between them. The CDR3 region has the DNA TGCGCCAGCAGCTCCGGGACTTACCAAGAGACCCAGTACTTC. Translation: CASSSGTYQETQYF.

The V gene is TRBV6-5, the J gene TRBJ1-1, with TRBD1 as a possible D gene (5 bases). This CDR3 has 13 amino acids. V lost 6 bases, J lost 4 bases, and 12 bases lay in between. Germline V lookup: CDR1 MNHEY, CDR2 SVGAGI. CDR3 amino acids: CASRWGGGTEAFF. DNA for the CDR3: TGTGCCAGCAGGTGGGGTGGGGGCACTGAAGCTTTCTTT.

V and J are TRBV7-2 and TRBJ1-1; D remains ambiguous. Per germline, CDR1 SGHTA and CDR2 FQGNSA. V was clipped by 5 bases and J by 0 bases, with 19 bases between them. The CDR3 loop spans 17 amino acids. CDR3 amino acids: CASSLGGSASMNTEAFF. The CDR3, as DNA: TGTGCCAGCAGCCTGGGTGGAAGCGCATCCATGAACACTGAAGCTTTCTTT.

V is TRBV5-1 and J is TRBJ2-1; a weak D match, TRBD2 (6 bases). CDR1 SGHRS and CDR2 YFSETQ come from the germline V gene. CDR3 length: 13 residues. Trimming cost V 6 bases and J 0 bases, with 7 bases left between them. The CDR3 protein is CASTGSSYNEQFF. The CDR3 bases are TGCGCCAGCACCGGGAGCTCCTACAATGAGCAGTTCTTC.

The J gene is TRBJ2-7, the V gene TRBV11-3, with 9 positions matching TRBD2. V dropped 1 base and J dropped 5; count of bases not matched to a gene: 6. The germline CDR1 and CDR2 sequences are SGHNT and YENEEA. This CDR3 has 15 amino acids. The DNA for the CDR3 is TGTGCCAGCAGCTTAGGAGGGACTAGCTTCCACGAGCAGTACTTC. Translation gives CASSLGGTSFHEQYF. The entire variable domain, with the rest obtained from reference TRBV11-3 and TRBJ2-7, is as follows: EAGVVQSPRYKIIEKKQPVAFWCNPISGHNTLYWYLQNLGQGPELLIRYENEEAVDDSQLPKDRFSAERLKGVDSTLKIQPAELGDSAVYLCASSLGGTSFHEQYFGPGTRLTVT.

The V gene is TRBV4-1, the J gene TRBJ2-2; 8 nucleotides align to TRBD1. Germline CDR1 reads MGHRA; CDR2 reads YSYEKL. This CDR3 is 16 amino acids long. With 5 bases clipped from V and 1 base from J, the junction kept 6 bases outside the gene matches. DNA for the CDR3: TGCGCCAGCAGCTCGTTGGACAGGGAGAACACCGGGGAGCTGTTTTTT. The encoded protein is CASSSLDRENTGELFF.

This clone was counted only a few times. The chain's CDR3 is CATSDEASGTYEQYF. DNA for the CDR3: TGTGCCACCAGTGATGAGGCTAGCGGGACCTACGAGCAGTACTTC. The chain uses TRBV24-1 and TRBJ2-7; 9 bases are a match to TRBD2. The CDR3 extends over 15 amino acids. V gave up 3 bases and J gave up 2 bases; unmatched junction bases: 4. The germline V gene encodes CDR1 KGHDR and CDR2 SFDVKD.

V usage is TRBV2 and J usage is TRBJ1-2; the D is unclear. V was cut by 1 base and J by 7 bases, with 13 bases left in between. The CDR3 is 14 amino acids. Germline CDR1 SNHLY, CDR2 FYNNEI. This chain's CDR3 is CASSEEAGPRGYTF. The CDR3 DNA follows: TGTGCCAGCAGTGAAGAGGCGGGCCCGCGTGGCTACACCTTC.

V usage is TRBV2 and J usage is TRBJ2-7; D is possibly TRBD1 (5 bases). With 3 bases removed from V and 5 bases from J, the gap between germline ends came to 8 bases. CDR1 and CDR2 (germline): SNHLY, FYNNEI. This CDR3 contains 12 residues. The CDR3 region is CASSDRAHEQYF. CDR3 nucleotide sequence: TGTGCCAGCAGTGACAGGGCCCACGAGCAGTACTTC.

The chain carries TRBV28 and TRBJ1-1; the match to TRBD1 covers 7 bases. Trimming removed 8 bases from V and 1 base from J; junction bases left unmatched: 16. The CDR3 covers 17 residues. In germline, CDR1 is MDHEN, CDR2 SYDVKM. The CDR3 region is CASSGTAYPRKNTEAFF. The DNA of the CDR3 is TGTGCCAGCTCCGGGACAGCCTATCCTCGGAAGAACACTGAAGCTTTCTTT.

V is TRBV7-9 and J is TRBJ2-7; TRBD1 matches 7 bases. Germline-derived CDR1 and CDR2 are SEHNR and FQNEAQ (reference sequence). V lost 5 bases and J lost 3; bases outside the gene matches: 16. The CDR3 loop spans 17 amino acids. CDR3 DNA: TGTGCCAGCAGCGGGGCGACAGGGATTCCCGAGGTCTACGAGCAGTACTTC. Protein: CASSGATGIPEVYEQYF.

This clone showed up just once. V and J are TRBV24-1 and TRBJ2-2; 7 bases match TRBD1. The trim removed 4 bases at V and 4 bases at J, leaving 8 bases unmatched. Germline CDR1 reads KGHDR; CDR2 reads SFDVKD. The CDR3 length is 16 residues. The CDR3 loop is CATSDPTGVGTGELFF. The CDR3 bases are TGTGCCACCAGTGACCCTACAGGGGTAGGCACCGGGGAGCTGTTTTTT.

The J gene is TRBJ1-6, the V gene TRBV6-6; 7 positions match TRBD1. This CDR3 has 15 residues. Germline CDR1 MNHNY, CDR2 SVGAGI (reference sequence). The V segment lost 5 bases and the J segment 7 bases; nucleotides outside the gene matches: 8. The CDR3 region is CASSGSGTDNSPLHF. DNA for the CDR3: TGTGCCAGCAGTGGATCCGGGACAGACAATTCACCCCTCCACTTT.

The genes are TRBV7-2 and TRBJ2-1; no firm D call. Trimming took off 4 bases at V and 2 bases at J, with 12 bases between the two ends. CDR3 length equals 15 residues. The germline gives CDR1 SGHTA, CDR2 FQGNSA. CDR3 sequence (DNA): TGTGCCAGCAGCTCTCTACCCCTAACCTACAATGAGCAGTTCTTC. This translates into CASSSLPLTYNEQFF.

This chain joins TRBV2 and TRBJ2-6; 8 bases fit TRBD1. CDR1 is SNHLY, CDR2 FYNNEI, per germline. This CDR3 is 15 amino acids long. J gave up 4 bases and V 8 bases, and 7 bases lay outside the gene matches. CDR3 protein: CASLARGLGANVLTF. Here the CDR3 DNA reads TGTGCCAGCTTAGCCAGGGGGCTAGGGGCCAACGTCCTGACTTTC. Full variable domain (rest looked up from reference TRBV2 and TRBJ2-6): EPEVTQTPSHQVTQMGQEVILRCVPISNHLYFYWYRQILGQKVEFLVSFYNNEISEKSEIFDDQFSVERPDGSNFTLKIRSTKLEDSAMYFCASLARGLGANVLTFGAGSRLTVL.

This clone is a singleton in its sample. The CDR3 nucleotides read TGTGCCAGCAGCTTGGCCGCGGCAGATACGCAGTATTTT. It codes for CASSLAAADTQYF. The chain has TRBV5-6 and TRBJ2-3, with D uncertain. This CDR3 spans 13 amino acids. Deletions cut 0 bases from V and 4 bases from J, with 6 bases between. Germline V gene data show CDR1 as SGHDT and CDR2 as YYEEEE.

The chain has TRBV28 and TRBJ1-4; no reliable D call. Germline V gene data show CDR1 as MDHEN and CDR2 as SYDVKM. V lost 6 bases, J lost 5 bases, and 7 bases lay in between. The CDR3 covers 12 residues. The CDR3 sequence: CASRAGNEKLFF. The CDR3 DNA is TGTGCCAGCAGGGCGGGGAATGAAAAACTGTTTTTT.

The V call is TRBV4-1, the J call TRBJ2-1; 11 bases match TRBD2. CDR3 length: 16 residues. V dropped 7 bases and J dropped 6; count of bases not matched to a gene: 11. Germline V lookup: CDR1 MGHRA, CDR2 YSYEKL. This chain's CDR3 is CASTLLTTSGSNEQFF. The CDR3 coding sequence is TGCGCCAGCACCCTACTGACCACTAGCGGGAGCAATGAGCAGTTCTTC.

CDR3 sequence: CASSDRTPVSGNTIYF. CDR3 nucleotide sequence: TGTGCCAGCTCTGACAGGACACCAGTCTCTGGAAACACCATATATTTT. This chain joins TRBV18 and TRBJ1-3; possible D gene TRBD1, 6 bases. Germline loops: CDR1 KGHSH, CDR2 LQKENI. This CDR3 contains 16 residues. V was clipped by 6 bases and J by 0 bases, with 15 bases between them.

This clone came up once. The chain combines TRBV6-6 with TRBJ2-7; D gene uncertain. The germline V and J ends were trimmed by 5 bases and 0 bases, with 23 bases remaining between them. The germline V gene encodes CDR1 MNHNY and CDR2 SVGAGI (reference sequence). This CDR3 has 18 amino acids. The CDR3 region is CASSLRRGAGASSYEQYF. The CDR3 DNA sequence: TGTGCCAGCAGTCTACGGCGAGGAGCAGGCGCTAGCTCCTACGAGCAGTACTTC.

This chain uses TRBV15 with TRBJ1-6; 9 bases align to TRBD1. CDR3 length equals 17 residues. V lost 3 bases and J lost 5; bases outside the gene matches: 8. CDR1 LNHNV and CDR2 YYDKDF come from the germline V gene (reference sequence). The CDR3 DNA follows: TGTGCCACCAGCAGGGGACAGGGCCCCCAAAATAATTCACCCCTCCACTTT. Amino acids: CATSRGQGPQNNSPLHF. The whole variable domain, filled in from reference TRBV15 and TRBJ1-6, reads DAMVIQNPRYQVTQFGKPVTLSCSQTLNHNVMYWYQQKSSQAPKLLFHYYDKDFNNEADTPDNFQSRRPNTSFCFLDIRSPGLGDTAMYLCATSRGQGPQNNSPLHFGNGTRLTVT.

Written as DNA, the CDR3 is TGTGCCAGCAGCCTTCGAGAAAATAGCAATCAGCCCCAGCATTTT. Its protein product is CASSLRENSNQPQHF. This chain links TRBV6-5 with TRBJ1-5, with unresolved D. V was shortened by 6 bases and J by 0 bases, with 12 bases between the two germline ends. CDR1 MNHEY and CDR2 SVGAGI come from the germline V gene. The CDR3 consists of 15 residues.